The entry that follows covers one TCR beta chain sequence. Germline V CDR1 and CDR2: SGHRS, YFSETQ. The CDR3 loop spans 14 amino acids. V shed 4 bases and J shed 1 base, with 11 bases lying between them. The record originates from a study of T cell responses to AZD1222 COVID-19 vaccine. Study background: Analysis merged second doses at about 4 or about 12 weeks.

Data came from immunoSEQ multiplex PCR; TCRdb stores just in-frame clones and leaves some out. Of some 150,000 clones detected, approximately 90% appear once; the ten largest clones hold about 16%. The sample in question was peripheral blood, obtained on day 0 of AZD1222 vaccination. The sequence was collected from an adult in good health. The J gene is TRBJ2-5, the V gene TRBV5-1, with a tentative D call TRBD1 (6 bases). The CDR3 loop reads CASSKDSTQETQYF. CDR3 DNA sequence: TGCGCCAGCAGCAAGGACAGTACCCAAGAGACCCAGTACTTC.